This T cell receptor (beta chain) was found in a study of molecular identifiers for immune sequencing clone quantification. General study points: Barcode collisions between identical TCR molecules could shrink estimates of highly expanded clone sizes. The study reportedly detected spiked Jurkat TCR RNA from one cell among some 940,000 naive cells.

For this clonotype: The antigen remains unidentified. The missing conserved phenylalanine or tryptophan at the end of this CDR3 makes a read error likely.

Germline assignment: CDR1 MDHEN and CDR2 SYDVKM. The J segment lost 0 bases and the V segment lost 1 base, leaving 7 bases of the junction unmatched. The CDR3 totals 17 residues. TCRdb used MiXCR to reprocess the PCR reads, holding one entry per CDR3 protein. The sample includes around 100,000 distinct CDR3 sequences, roughly a third of them seen just once. This clonotype was sampled from a human donor in good health. Some libraries in this study had Jurkat cell RNA spiked in. This chain links TRBV28 with TRBJ2-5, with TRBD1 matching 8 bases. Material for sequencing was naive CD8+ T cells from blood, with Jurkat cell RNA spiked in. The subset: FACS-sorted CD8+CD4-CCR7+CD45RA+ naive T cells. The CDR3 reads CASSLSSGTGHQETQYL. As DNA, the CDR3 is TGTGCCAGCAGTTTATCTTCCGGGACAGGCCACCAAGAGACCCAGTACCTC.